This section outlines one T cell receptor (beta chain) sequence together with its context. Its antigen remains undetermined. The record has no base qualities; no much larger clone is one base away. The entry originates in a study of blood T cell repertoires in COVID-19 (dated by TCRdb to the early 2020s). Regarding the study in general: Samples covering the acute and convalescent phases of COVID-19 were provided by collaborators in the United States, Italy and Spain. Deeply sampled blood TCRbeta repertoires from subjects exposed to, actively infected with, or recovered from COVID-19 were included in the dataset. Samples were obtained from the ongoing ImmuneRACE study (first 160 participants) and from over a thousand subjects provided by 6 global collaborators. Where available, HLA class I and class II types were taken from metadata supplied by the sample provider and were not determined by assay-based typing. Nearly every sample came with metadata listing a de-identified subject ID, COVID-19 status, age in years and sex. A freely available public database, intended as a resource for researchers studying the immune response to SARS-CoV-2, is where the repertoires were released. The prospective study material was composed of cDNA or gDNA derived from T cells, B-cell-depleted T cells, or PBMCs.

TCRbeta CDR3 regions were amplified from genomic DNA by means of the immunoSEQ Assay, a bias-controlled multiplex PCR. As for the authors' bioinformatics: Nucleated cell counts per sample were estimated from amplification of reference gene primers within the assay. Sequence reads were collapsed and filtered to measure the absolute abundance of every unique TCRbeta CDR3 rearrangement. For each sample, productive Simpson clonality was calculated as the square root of Simpson's diversity index over productive rearrangements. This immuneACCESS table, as held by TCRdb, lists in-frame sequences with V and J called but not all clones. Of the missing ones, under half trace to an unresolved V gene in checked studies; the others have no known cause. V, J and clone size are taken as reported in that table, and D and trimming were inferred from the DNA itself. For this sample the table gives 70,000 to 95,000 clones, of which 88% were detected only once. Clones ranked in the top ten supply approximately 4.8% of the sample.

Whole blood was collected in K2EDTA tubes by collaborating institutions according to the institutions' own protocols. For TCRbeta analysis, collaborators shipped samples in one of three forms: frozen whole blood, isolated PBMCs, or DNA extracted from either of those sample types. What the study reported, not specific to this receptor: The quantity of clinical and demographic metadata differed by source and by participant and was supplied without curation.

Via the germline V gene (reference sequence), CDR1 is LNHDA and CDR2 SQIVND. The CDR3 numbers 16 residues from cysteine through phenylalanine. Only the CDR3 DNA stays, 48 bases, in frame from base 1. Compared with germline, V lacks 6 bases and J lacks 1 base; bases without a gene match: 9. The chain was built from TRBV19 and TRBJ1-1, and TRBD1 aligns with 9 junction nucleotides. This clonotype originated in a woman of 80 years or more with active COVID-19. The source material was peripheral blood. CDR3 loop: CASRPRQGGRNTEAFF. The sequenced DNA is TGTGCCAGTAGACCAAGACAGGGGGGCAGGAACACTGAAGCTTTCTTT.